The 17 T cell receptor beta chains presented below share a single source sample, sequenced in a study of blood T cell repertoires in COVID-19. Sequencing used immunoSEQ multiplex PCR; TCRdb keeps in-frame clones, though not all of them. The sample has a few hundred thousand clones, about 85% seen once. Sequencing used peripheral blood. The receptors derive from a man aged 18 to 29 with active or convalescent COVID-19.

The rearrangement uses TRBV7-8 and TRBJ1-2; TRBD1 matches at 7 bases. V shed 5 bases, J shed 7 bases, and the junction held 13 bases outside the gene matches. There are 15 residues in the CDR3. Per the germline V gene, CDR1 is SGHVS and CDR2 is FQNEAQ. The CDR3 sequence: CASSQATGNSFGYTF. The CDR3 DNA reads TGTGCCAGCAGCCAAGCGACAGGGAATAGTTTTGGCTACACCTTC. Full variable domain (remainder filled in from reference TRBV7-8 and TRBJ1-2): GAGVSQSPRYKVAKRGQDVALRCDPISGHVSLFWYQQALGQGPEFLTYFQNEAQLDKSGLPSDRFFAERPEGSVSTLKIQRTQQEDSAVYLCASSQATGNSFGYTFGSGTRLTVV.

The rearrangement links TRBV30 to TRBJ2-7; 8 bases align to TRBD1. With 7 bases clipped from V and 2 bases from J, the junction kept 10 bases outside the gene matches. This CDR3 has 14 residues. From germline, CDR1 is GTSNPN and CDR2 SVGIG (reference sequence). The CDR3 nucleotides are TGTGCCTCAATCTTCGGGACAGGAACCTACGAGCAGTACTTC. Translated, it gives CASIFGTGTYEQYF.

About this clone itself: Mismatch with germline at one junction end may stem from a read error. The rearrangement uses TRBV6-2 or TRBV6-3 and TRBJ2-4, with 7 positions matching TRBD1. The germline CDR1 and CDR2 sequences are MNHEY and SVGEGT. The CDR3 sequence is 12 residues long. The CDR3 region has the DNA TGTGCCAGCAGTTTACCCTTGGGACAGAGGTCATTC. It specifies CASSLPLGQRSF.

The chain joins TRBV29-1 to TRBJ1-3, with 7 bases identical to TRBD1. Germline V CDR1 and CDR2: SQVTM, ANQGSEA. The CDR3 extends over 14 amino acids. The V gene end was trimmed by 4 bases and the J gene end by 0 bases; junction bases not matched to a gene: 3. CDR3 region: CSVVNRGSGNTIYF. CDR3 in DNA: TGCAGCGTTGTAAACAGGGGCTCTGGAAACACCATATATTTT.

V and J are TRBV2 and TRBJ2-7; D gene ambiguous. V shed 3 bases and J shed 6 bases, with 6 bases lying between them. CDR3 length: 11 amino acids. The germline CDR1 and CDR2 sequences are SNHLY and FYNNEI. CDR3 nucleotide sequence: TGTGCCAGCAGTGACTACTCCGAGCAGTACTTC. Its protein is CASSDYSEQYF.

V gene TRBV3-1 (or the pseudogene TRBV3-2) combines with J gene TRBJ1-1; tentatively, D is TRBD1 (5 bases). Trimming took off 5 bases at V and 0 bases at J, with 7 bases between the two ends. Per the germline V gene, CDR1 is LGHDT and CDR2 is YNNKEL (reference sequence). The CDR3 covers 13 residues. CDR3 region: CASSSDMNTEAFF. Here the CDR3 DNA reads TGTGCCAGCAGCTCGGACATGAACACTGAAGCTTTCTTT.

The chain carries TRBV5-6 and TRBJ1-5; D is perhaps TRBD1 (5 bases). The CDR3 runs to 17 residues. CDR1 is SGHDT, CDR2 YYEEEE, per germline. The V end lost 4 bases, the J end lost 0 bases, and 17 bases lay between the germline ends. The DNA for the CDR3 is TGTGCCAGCAGCCGGAGTGACAGAGAATATAGCAATCAGCCCCAGCATTTT. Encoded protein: CASSRSDREYSNQPQHF.

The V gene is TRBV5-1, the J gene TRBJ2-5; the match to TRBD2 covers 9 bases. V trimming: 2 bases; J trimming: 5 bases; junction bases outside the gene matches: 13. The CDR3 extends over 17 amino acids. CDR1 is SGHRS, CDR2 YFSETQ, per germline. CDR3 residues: CASSFGGSGRGGETQYF. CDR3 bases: TGCGCCAGCAGCTTCGGTGGTAGCGGGAGAGGTGGCGAGACCCAGTACTTC.

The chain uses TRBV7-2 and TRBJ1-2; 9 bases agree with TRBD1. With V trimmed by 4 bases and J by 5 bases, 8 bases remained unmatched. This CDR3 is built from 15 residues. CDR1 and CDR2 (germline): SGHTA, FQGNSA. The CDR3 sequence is CASSSDRGSGYGYTF. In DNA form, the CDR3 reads TGTGCCAGCAGCTCCGACAGGGGGTCGGGGTATGGCTACACCTTC.

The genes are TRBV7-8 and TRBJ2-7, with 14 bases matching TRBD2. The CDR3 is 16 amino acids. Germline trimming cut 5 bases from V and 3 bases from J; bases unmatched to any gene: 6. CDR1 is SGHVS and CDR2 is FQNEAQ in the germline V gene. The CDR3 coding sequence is TGTGCCAGCAGCGCGGGACTAGCGGGAGCCCTCTACGAGCAGTACTTC. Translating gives CASSAGLAGALYEQYF.

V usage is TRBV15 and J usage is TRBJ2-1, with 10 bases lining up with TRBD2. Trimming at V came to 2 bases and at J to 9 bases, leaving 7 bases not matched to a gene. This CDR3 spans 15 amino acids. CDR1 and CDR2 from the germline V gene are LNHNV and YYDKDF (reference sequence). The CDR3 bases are TGTGCCACCAGCAGAAAAGCGGGAGGGTCGGGTGAGCAGTTCTTC. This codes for CATSRKAGGSGEQFF.

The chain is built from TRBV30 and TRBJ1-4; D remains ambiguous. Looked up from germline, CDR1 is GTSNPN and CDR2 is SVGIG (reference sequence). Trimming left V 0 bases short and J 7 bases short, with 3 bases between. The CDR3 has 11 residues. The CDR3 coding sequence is TGTGCCTGGAGTGTCGGTGAAAAACTGTTTTTT. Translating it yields CAWSVGEKLFF.

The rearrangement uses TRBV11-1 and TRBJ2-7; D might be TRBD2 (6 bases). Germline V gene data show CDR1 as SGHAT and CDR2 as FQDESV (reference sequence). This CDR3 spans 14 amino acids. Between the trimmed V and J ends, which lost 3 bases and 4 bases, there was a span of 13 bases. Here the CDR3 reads CASSFYRESYEQYF. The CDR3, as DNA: TGTGCCAGCAGCTTTTATCGGGAGTCTTACGAGCAGTACTTC.

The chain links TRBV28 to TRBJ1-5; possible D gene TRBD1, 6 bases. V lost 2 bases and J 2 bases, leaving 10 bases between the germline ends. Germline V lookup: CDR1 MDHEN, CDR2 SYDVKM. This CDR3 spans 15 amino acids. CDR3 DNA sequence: TGTGCCAGCAGTTTACCAGGGGTAGGCAATCAGCCCCAGCATTTT. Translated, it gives CASSLPGVGNQPQHF.

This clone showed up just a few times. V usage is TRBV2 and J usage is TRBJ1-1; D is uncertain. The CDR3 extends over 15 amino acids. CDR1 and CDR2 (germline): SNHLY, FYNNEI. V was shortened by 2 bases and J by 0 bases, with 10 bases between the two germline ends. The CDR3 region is CASSELAEMNTEAFF. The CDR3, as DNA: TGTGCCAGCAGTGAACTCGCGGAAATGAACACTGAAGCTTTCTTT. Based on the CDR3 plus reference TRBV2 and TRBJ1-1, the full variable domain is EPEVTQTPSHQVTQMGQEVILRCVPISNHLYFYWYRQILGQKVEFLVSFYNNEISEKSEIFDDQFSVERPDGSNFTLKIRSTKLEDSAMYFCASSELAEMNTEAFFGQGTRLTVV.

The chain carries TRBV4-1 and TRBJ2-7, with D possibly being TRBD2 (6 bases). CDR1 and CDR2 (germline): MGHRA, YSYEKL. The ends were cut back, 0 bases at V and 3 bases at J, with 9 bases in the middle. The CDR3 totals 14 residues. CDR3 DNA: TGCGCCAGCAGCCAAGAGACGGGAGTCTACGAGCAGTACTTC. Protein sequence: CASSQETGVYEQYF.

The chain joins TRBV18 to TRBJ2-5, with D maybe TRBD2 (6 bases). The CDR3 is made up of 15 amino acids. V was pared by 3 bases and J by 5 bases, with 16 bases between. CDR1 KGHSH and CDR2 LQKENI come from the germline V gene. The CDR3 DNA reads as TGTGCCAGCTCACCCCTGATCGGGGGACGTGAGACCCAGTACTTC. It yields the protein CASSPLIGGRETQYF.